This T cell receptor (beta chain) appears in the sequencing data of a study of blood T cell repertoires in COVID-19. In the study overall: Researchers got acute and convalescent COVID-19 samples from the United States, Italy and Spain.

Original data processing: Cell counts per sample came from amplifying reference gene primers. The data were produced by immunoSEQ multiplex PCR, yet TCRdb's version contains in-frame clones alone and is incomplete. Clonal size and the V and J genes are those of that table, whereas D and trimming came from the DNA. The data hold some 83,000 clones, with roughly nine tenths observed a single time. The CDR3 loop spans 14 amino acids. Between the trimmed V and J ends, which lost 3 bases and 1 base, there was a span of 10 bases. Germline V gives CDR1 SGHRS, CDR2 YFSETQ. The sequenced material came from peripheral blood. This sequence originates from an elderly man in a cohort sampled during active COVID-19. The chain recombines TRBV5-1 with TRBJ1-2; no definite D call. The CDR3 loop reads CASSSSGHNYGYTF. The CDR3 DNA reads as TGCGCCAGCAGCTCTTCCGGTCATAACTATGGCTACACCTTC.